This entry features one TCR beta chain sequence. This sample was included in a study of cytomegalovirus exposure and HLA in healthy donors. This PCR relied on a set of 60 Vbeta primers and 13 Jbeta primers. Method: immunoSEQ multiplex PCR; TCRdb's copy keeps in-frame clones and lacks some. The sample has about 190,000 clones, 80% seen once. Germline V gene data show CDR1 as SGHDT and CDR2 as YYEEEE. The ends were cut back, 0 bases at V and 3 bases at J, with 12 bases in the middle. CDR3 size: 16 residues. The chain combines TRBV5-6 with TRBJ1-4; D is unresolved. Material: PBMCs. This receptor was identified in a woman aged 40 to 55 in good health and CMV-seronegative. DNA of the CDR3: TGTGCCAGCAGCTTGGGAGTACGGAGGGCTAATGAAAAACTGTTTTTT. Translating gives CASSLGVRRANEKLFF.